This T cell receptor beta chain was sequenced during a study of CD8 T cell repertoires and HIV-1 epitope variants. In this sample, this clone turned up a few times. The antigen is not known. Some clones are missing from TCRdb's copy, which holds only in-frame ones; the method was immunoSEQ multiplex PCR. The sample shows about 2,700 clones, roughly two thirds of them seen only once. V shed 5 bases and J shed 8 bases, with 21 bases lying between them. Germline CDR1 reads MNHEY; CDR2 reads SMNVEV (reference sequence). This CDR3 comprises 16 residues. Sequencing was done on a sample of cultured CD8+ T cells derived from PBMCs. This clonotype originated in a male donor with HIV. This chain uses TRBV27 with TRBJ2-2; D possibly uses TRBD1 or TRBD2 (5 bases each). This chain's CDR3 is CASSISSGTIVGELFF. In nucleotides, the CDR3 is TGTGCCAGCAGTATTAGCTCGGGGACCATTGTAGGGGAGCTGTTTTTT.